These 3 T cell receptor beta chains originate from one sample sequenced in a study of blood T cell repertoires in COVID-19. TCRdb's table, derived via immunoSEQ multiplex PCR, lists solely in-frame clones and lacks some. The repertoire consists of 70,000 to 80,000 clones, with more than 75% occurring once and the leading ten covering approximately 5%. Sequencing was done on a sample of peripheral blood. The origin of the receptors is a human donor in a cohort sampled during active COVID-19.

The chain carries TRBV7-2 and TRBJ1-4, with TRBD1 matching 7 bases. CDR3 size: 14 residues. Germline assignment: CDR1 SGHTA and CDR2 FQGNSA. With 6 bases clipped from V and 7 bases from J, the junction kept 8 bases outside the gene matches. The CDR3 nucleotides are TGTGCCAGCAGAGCCGACAGGGCCTTTGAAAAACTGTTTTTT. This codes for CASRADRAFEKLFF.

The V gene is TRBV7-2, the J gene TRBJ1-2, with 7 bases matching TRBD1. V was pared by 1 base and J by 12 bases, with 8 bases of the junction left unmatched. Per the germline V gene, CDR1 is SGHTA and CDR2 is FQGNSA. This CDR3 comprises 13 residues. The CDR3 nucleotides are TGTGCCAGCAGCTTAGTGCCAGGGGGTCTCCACACCTTC. It specifies CASSLVPGGLHTF. Together with reference TRBV7-2 and TRBJ1-2, the CDR3 gives the full variable domain: GAGVSQSPSNKVTEKGKDVELRCDPISGHTALYWYRQSLGQGLEFLIYFQGNSAPDKSGLPSDRFSAERTGGSVSTLTIQRTQQEDSAVYLCASSLVPGGLHTFGSGTRLTVV.

The chain has TRBV6-6 and TRBJ2-1, with 11 bases aligning to TRBD1. The germline V gene has CDR1 MNHNY and CDR2 SVGAGI (reference sequence). The CDR3 spans 15 residues. The trim removed 7 bases at V and 3 bases at J, leaving 5 bases unmatched. CDR3: CASTLDRGLYNEQFF. The CDR3 nucleotides read TGTGCCAGCACCTTGGACAGGGGGCTCTACAATGAGCAGTTCTTC.